This T cell receptor (beta chain) was obtained from a study of T cell changes during pregnancy in multiple sclerosis (dated by TCRdb to about 2019). Regarding the research as a whole: In women with multiple sclerosis, the researchers looked at how the T cell repertoire shifted as pregnancy progressed.

Details on this clone: What antigen it recognizes has not been identified. The record has no base qualities; no much larger clone is one base away.

Spanning cysteine to phenylalanine, the CDR3 consists of 16 amino acids. The DNA shown is the 48-base CDR3, in frame from base 1. CDR1 MDHEN and CDR2 SYDVKM were looked up in the germline V gene. V is trimmed back by 6 bases and J by 0 bases, and the junction contains 10 bases that no gene match accounts for. The library was obtained by the immunoSEQ multiplex PCR assay. Here the immuneACCESS table is served through TCRdb, limited to in-frame sequences with V and J called. Missing clones are a known gap in these copies; in checked studies unresolved V genes cover under half, and the rest lacks a known reason. Counted in this sample were about 40,000 clones; around 94% of them appeared once. The ten largest account for more than 1.5% of the sample.

Sequenced material: peripheral blood, taken in the third trimester of pregnancy. This clonotype was sampled from a female donor with multiple sclerosis, enrolled in a pregnancy study. This chain is built from TRBV28 and TRBJ2-7; TRBD1 fits 8 bases in the junction. The sequenced DNA is TGTGCCAGCAGCCCAACCAGGGGGCTGGGCTCCTACGAGCAGTACTTC. Translated, this gives CASSPTRGLGSYEQYF.